One T cell receptor (beta chain) is described in this entry. Its target is not known. This sample stems from a study of beta chain features in type 1 diabetes. Findings and caveats of the study: TCRB CDR3 length was moderately but significantly reduced in all four CD4+ subsets of Type 1 diabetes patients. The influence of HLA type on TCRB rearrangement stayed undetermined. In the patient group, naive, central memory and Treg TCRB repertoires seemed more alike than in the healthy donor group.

Sequenced material consisted of expressed TCRB transcripts (all of the isolated RNA was reverse transcribed). Measured with immunoSEQ multiplex PCR; TCRdb has only the in-frame clones, and not every one. Of about 470,000 clones in the sample, 30% were seen once. Sorting based on CD45RO/CCR7/CD25/CD127/CD95/CD27 separated CD4+ naive, central memory, regulatory and stem cell-like memory cells. V lost 1 base to trimming and J lost 4 bases, with 9 bases between them. This CDR3 has 14 amino acids. Germline-derived CDR1 and CDR2 are LNHNV and YYDKDF (reference sequence). The specimen sequenced was naive CD4+ T cells from blood. The V and J genes are TRBV15 and TRBJ2-3; D is undetermined. This TCR was sampled from a man aged 18 to 29 in good health. The CDR3 loop is CATSRGGDADTQYF. CDR3 coding DNA: TGTGCCACCAGCAGAGGTGGAGACGCAGATACGCAGTATTTT.